This T cell receptor beta chain derives from a study of shared clonotypes between healthy human individuals. Findings of the study overall: Limitation of the genetic and exposure-history diversity represented came from the few donors.

The assay was carried out at the deep level. Using immunoSEQ multiplex PCR, the repertoire was profiled, and TCRdb retains in-frame clones only, with some absent. The sample includes about 2 million clones, approximately 95% of them seen just once. For this clone: What it recognizes is unknown. Distinct nucleotide sequences in the sample also encode this CDR3.

CDR1 and CDR2 (germline): SGDLS, YYNGEE. The CDR3 length is 14 residues. J gave up 0 bases and V 3 bases, and 0 bases lay outside the gene matches. The V gene is TRBV9, the J gene TRBJ1-5, with 7 bases lining up with TRBD1. This TCR derives from a man younger than 35 in good health. Sequencing input: naive CD4+ T cells sorted from blood. Regarding subset: CD45RA+ positively selected. Written as DNA, the CDR3 is TGTGCCAGCAGCGGACAGGGTAGCAATCAGCCCCAGCATTTT. Translation gives CASSGQGSNQPQHF.